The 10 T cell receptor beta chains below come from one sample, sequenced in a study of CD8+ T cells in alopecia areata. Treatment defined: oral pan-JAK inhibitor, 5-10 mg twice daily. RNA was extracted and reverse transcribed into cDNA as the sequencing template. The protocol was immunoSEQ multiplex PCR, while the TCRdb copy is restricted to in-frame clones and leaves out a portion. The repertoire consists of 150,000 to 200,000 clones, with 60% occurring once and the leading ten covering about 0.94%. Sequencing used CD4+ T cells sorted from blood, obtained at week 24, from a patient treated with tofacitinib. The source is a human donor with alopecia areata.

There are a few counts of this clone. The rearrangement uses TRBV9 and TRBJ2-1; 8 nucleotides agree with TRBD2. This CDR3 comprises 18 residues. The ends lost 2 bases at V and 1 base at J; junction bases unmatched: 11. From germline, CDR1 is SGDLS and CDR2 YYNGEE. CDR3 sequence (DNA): TGTGCCAGCAGCGTTGGCCGTAGCGGGGCCACGTCCTACAATGAGCAGTTCTTC. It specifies CASSVGRSGATSYNEQFF. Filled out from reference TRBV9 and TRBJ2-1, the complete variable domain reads DSGVTQTPKHLITATGQRVTLRCSPRSGDLSVYWYQQSLDQGLQFLIQYYNGEERAKGNILERFSAQQFPDLHSELNLSSLELGDSALYFCASSVGRSGATSYNEQFFGPGTRLTVL.

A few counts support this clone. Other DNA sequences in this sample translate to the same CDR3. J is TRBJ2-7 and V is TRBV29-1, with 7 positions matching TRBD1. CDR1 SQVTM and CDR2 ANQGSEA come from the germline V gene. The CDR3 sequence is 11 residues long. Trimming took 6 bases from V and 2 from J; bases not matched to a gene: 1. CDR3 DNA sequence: TGCAGCGTGGGACAGACCTACGAGCAGTACTTC. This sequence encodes CSVGQTYEQYF.

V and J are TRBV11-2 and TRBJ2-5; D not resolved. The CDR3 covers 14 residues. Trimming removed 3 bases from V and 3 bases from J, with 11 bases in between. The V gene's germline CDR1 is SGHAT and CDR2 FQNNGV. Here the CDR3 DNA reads TGTGCCAGCAGCTTGGGTAGGACCAAAGAGACCCAGTACTTC. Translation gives CASSLGRTKETQYF.

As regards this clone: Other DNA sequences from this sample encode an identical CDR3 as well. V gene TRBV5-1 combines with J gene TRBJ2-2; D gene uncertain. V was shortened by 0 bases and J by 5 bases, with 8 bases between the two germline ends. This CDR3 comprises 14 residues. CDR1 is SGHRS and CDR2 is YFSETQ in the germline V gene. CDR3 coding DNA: TGCGCCAGCAGCTTGGACAGAATAACCGGGGAGCTGTTTTTT. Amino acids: CASSLDRITGELFF.

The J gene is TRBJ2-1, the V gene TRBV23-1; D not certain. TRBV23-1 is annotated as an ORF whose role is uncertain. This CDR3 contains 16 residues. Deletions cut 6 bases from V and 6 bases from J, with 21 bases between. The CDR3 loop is CASSQATLGASNEQFF. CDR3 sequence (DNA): TGCGCCAGCAGCCAAGCCACTTTAGGCGCGAGCAATGAGCAGTTCTTC.

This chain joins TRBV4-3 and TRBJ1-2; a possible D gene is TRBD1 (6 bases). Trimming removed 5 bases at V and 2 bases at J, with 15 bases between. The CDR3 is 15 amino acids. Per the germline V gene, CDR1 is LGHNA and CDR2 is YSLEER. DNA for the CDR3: TGCGCCAGCAGCGAAACGCAGGGGAGCAACTATGGCTACACCTTC. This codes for CASSETQGSNYGYTF.

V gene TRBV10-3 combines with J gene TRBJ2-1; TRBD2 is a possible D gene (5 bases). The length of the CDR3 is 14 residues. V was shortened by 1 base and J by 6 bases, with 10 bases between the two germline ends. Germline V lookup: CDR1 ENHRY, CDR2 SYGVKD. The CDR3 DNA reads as TGTGCCATCAGTGAGTTCACTAGGGCCAATGAGCAGTTCTTC. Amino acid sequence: CAISEFTRANEQFF.

The CDR3 sequence is CASSSGLAGGSTDTQYF. Here the CDR3 DNA reads TGTGCCAGCAGTTCCGGACTAGCGGGGGGCAGCACAGATACGCAGTATTTT. The chain links TRBV27 to TRBJ2-3, with TRBD2 identical over 14 bases. Per germline, CDR1 MNHEY and CDR2 SMNVEV (reference sequence). The CDR3 loop spans 17 amino acids. V trimming: 4 bases; J trimming: 0 bases; junction bases outside the gene matches: 3.

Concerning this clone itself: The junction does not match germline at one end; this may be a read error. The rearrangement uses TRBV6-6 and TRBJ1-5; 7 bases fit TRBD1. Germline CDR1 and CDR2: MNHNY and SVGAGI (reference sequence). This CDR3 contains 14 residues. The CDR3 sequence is CVSRDSNSNQPQHF. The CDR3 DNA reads TGTGTCAGCAGGGACAGCAATAGCAATCAGCCCCAGCATTTT.

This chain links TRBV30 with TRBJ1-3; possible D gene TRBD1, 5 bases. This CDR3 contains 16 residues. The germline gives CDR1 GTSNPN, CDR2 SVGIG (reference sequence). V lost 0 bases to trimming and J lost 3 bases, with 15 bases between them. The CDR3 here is CAWSVAGGTGGNTIYF. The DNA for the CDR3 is TGTGCCTGGAGTGTGGCGGGAGGGACCGGTGGAAACACCATATATTTT. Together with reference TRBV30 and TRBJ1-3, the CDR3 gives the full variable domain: SQTIHQWPATLVQPVGSPLSLECTVEGTSNPNLYWYRQAAGRGLQLLFYSVGIGQISSEVPQNLSASRPQDRQFILSSKKLLLSDSGFYLCAWSVAGGTGGNTIYFGEGSWLTVV.